The 18 T cell receptor beta chains in this list originate from one sample, sequenced in a study of early T cells in non-severe SARS-CoV-2 infection. TCRdb fed the 5' RACE reads into MiXCR, producing one record per CDR3 protein. The data hold about 80,000 distinct CDR3 sequences, with about 12% observed a single time. The source material was whole blood, sampled at baseline. All receptors come from an adult who was a healthcare worker with PCR-confirmed SARS-CoV-2 infection or an uninfected control (not recorded which). The donor label of this sample is uncertain.

This clonotype was seen a few times. V gene TRBV5-6 combines with J gene TRBJ2-3; D unclear. Germline V gene data show CDR1 as SGHDT and CDR2 as YYEEEE. The CDR3 length is 12 residues. Trimming stripped 5 bases from V and 5 bases from J, with 9 bases between. CDR3: CASRGPGDTQYF. CDR3 coding DNA: TGTGCCAGCAGGGGTCCGGGAGATACGCAGTATTTT.

A few counts support this clonotype. The gene calls are TRBV4-1 and TRBJ2-7, with 12 bases aligning to TRBD2. V was clipped by 1 base and J by 6 bases; unmatched bases: 4. The CDR3 runs to 15 residues. The germline gives CDR1 MGHRA, CDR2 YSYEKL. CDR3: CASSQGLAGVSEQYF. Here the CDR3 DNA reads TGCGCCAGCAGCCAAGGACTAGCGGGAGTCAGCGAGCAGTACTTC.

This clonotype was recorded at least ten times. The V call is TRBV20-1, the J call TRBJ1-5; 10 bases are shared with TRBD1. There are 14 residues in the CDR3. Germline V lookup: CDR1 DFQATT, CDR2 SNEGSKA (reference sequence). J was trimmed by 7 bases and V by 4 bases; bases with no gene match: 7. The CDR3 coding sequence is TGCAGTGCTAATCGGGGGACAGGGGTCCAGCCCCAGCATTTT. It codes for CSANRGTGVQPQHF.

The J gene is TRBJ2-7, the V gene TRBV10-3; unclear D gene. V was trimmed by 10 bases and J by 4 bases, leaving 14 bases between them. Germline CDR1 reads ENHRY; CDR2 reads SYGVKD. This CDR3 spans 12 amino acids. The DNA for the CDR3 is TGTGCCACCGGCGCCAGGAATTACGAGCAGTACTTC. This encodes CATGARNYEQYF.

This clonotype came up many times. V gene TRBV20-1 combines with J gene TRBJ2-7; 7 nucleotides match TRBD1. This CDR3 has 15 amino acids. Germline values: CDR1 DFQATT, CDR2 SNEGSKA (reference sequence). J lost 2 bases, V lost 0 bases, and 7 bases had no gene match. CDR3 region: CSARDLAGGPYEQYF. Here the CDR3 DNA reads TGCAGTGCTAGAGATCTGGCAGGGGGACCCTACGAGCAGTACTTC.

The chain carries TRBV6-4 and TRBJ1-2; no firm D call. The germline CDR1 and CDR2 sequences are MRHNA and SNTAGT. V was pared by 3 bases and J by 7 bases, with 9 bases between. The CDR3 length is 12 residues. The CDR3 DNA reads TGTGCCAGCAGTGATCGTGGATTTGGCTACACCTTC. Its translation is CASSDRGFGYTF.

The chain employs TRBV18 and TRBJ2-7, with TRBD1 matching 7 bases. Germline CDR1 KGHSH, CDR2 LQKENI. V was pared by 3 bases and J by 5 bases, with 10 bases of the junction left unmatched. The CDR3 contains 15 residues. The CDR3 DNA reads TGTGCCAGCTCACCGAACCAGGGGGTGGGCCACGAGCAGTACTTC. The encoded protein is CASSPNQGVGHEQYF.

This clonotype was seen a few times. The chain couples TRBV18 to TRBJ2-7; D may be TRBD1 or TRBD2 (5 bases each). V lost 3 bases to trimming and J lost 1 base, with 13 bases between them. CDR3 length: 15 residues. The germline V gene has CDR1 KGHSH and CDR2 LQKENI. CDR3 coding DNA: TGTGCCAGCTCACCTCGGGACGGAGTATCCTACGAGCAGTACTTC. Its protein product is CASSPRDGVSYEQYF.

The V gene is TRBV9, the J gene TRBJ1-2; TRBD1 agrees at 7 bases. CDR1 is SGDLS and CDR2 is YYNGEE in the germline V gene. This CDR3 is built from 14 residues. J gave up 2 bases and V 0 bases, and 1 base lay outside the gene matches. CDR3 loop: CASSVGGQNYGYTF. CDR3 nucleotide sequence: TGTGCCAGCAGCGTAGGGGGACAGAACTATGGCTACACCTTC.

The rearrangement uses TRBV9 and TRBJ2-3, with 10 bases matching TRBD1. J was trimmed by 5 bases and V by 4 bases; bases with no gene match: 7. Germline V gene sequence: CDR1 SGDLS, CDR2 YYNGEE. The CDR3 is 15 residues long. CDR3 sequence (DNA): TGTGCCAGCAGCCGAAGAGGACAGGGGGTAGATACGCAGTATTTT. Protein sequence: CASSRRGQGVDTQYF.

V gene TRBV29-1 combines with J gene TRBJ1-1, with D unclear. Trimming cost V 4 bases and J 4 bases, with 7 bases left between them. CDR3 size: 11 residues. Germline CDR1 is SQVTM and CDR2 is ANQGSEA. The CDR3 DNA reads TGCAGCGTTGCCCTCCGCACTGAAGCTTTCTTT. The encoded protein is CSVALRTEAFF.

The table lists this clonotype with many counts. The V gene is TRBV20-1, the J gene TRBJ2-1; 12 positions match TRBD2. Germline CDR1 and CDR2: DFQATT and SNEGSKA (reference sequence). CDR3 size: 14 residues. With V trimmed by 1 base and J by 7 bases, 2 bases remained unmatched. The CDR3 spells CSARALAGGNEQFF. DNA for the CDR3: TGCAGTGCTAGAGCACTAGCGGGAGGTAATGAGCAGTTCTTC.

This clonotype was seen only a few times. The genes are TRBV7-2 and TRBJ1-2; D gene unclear. The germline V and J ends were trimmed by 1 base and 3 bases, with 12 bases remaining between them. Germline V CDR1 and CDR2: SGHTA, FQGNSA. This CDR3 comprises 15 residues. CDR3 nucleotide sequence: TGTGCCAGCAGCTTAGATAACCCAGACTACTATGGCTACACCTTC. Translated: CASSLDNPDYYGYTF.

In its sample, this clonotype was seen a few times. The chain joins TRBV6-6 to TRBJ1-1; 8 bases are a match to TRBD1. The length of the CDR3 is 15 residues. From germline, CDR1 is MNHNY and CDR2 SVGAGI (reference sequence). V lost 2 bases and J lost 4; bases outside the gene matches: 6. The CDR3 protein is CASSYAGTGPTEAFF. CDR3 sequence (DNA): TGTGCCAGCAGTTACGCCGGGACAGGCCCCACTGAAGCTTTCTTT.

This clonotype has more than one count but fewer than ten. V and J are TRBV29-1 and TRBJ2-1, with no clear D. Deletions cut 7 bases from V and 3 bases from J, with 4 bases between. The CDR3 runs 10 residues. CDR1 is SQVTM, CDR2 ANQGSEA, per germline. CDR3 coding DNA: TGCAGCGGTCACTACAATGAGCAGTTCTTC. Its translation is CSGHYNEQFF.

The genes are TRBV9 and TRBJ2-5; 10 bases are a match to TRBD1. V lost 3 bases, J lost 0 bases, and 2 bases stayed unmatched. The CDR3 runs to 15 residues. CDR1 and CDR2 from the germline V gene are SGDLS and YYNGEE. The CDR3 nucleotides are TGTGCCAGCAGCGGGACAGGGGGACACCAAGAGACCCAGTACTTC. Translated: CASSGTGGHQETQYF.

The table lists this clonotype with many counts. The chain is built from TRBV12-2 and TRBJ2-7; TRBD2 reflects the table's D call only, with no check against the DNA. TRBV12-2 is a documented pseudogene. This CDR3 spans 16 amino acids. The CDR3 sequence: CASRLMVAGSTYEQYF. CDR3 nucleotides: TGTGCAAGTCGCTTAATGGTCGCGGGAAGTACCTACGAGCAGTACTTC.

There are a few counts of this clonotype. The chain recombines TRBV4-3 with TRBJ2-6; D not certain. The germline V gene encodes CDR1 LGHNA and CDR2 YSLEER. The ends were cut back, 2 bases at V and 0 bases at J, with 8 bases in the middle. There are 16 residues in the CDR3. As DNA, the CDR3 is TGCGCCAGCAGCCAATCAGGTTCCTCTGGGGCCAACGTCCTGACTTTC. It is translated as CASSQSGSSGANVLTF.